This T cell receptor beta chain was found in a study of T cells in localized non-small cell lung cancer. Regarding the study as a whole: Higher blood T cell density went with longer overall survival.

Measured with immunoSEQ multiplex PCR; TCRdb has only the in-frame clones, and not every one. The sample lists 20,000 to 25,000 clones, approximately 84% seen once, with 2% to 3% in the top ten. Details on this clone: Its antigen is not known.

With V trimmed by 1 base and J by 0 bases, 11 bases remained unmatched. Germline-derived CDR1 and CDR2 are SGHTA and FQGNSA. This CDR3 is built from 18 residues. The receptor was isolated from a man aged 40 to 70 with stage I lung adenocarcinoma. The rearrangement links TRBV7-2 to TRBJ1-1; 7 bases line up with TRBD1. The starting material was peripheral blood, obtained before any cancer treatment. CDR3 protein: CASSLVPGQAGMNTEAFF. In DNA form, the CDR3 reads TGTGCCAGCAGCTTAGTGCCCGGACAGGCCGGCATGAACACTGAAGCTTTCTTT.